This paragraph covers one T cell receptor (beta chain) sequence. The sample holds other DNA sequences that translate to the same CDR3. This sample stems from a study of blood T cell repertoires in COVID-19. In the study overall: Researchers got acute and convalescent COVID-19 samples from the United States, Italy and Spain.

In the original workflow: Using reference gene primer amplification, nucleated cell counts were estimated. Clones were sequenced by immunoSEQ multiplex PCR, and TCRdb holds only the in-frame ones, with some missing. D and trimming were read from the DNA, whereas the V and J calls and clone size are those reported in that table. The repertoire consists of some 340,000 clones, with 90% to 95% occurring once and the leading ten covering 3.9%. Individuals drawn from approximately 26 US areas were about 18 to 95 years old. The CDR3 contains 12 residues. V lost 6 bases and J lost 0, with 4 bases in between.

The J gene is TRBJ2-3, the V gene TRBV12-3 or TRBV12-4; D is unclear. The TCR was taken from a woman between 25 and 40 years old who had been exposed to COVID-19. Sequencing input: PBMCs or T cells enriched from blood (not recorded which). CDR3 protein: CASSQSTDTQYF. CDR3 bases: TGTGCCAGCAGCCAAAGCACAGATACGCAGTATTTT.